This is a list of T cell receptor beta chains from one sample in a study of OX40 agonist ivuxolimab in advanced cancers. TCRdb's table, derived via immunoSEQ multiplex PCR, lists solely in-frame clones and lacks some. The sample has about 75,000 clones, 86% seen once; the top ten hold about 8%. Sequenced here: CD4+ or CD8+ T cells sorted from blood, sampled in a trial of the OX40 agonist ivuxolimab. These receptors were obtained from an adult with an advanced solid tumor such as melanoma, head and neck, liver or kidney cancer. Both conserved end residues are part of each CDR3. A D gene is named only where the DNA matches it firmly. Size tells how often a clone was seen (once, few, many) or the class of an expanded clone, and some rows leave it out.

TRBJ2-7 | once | TRBV27 | NA | TGTGCCACCCGGATGCCCATGGGTGCGAAGCAGTACTTC | CATRMPMGAKQYF
TRBJ1-1 | NA | TRBV7-2 | NA | TGTGCCAGCAGCCGTCCACTGAAAAACACTGAAGCTTTCTTT | CASSRPLKNTEAFF
TRBJ2-1 | NA | TRBV18 | NA | TGTGCCAGCTCCCAATTGTCAGGGGCCAATGAGCAGTTCTTC | CASSQLSGANEQFF
TRBJ1-5 | NA | TRBV6-1 | TRBD1 | TGTGCCAGCGGATTCGAACAGGGGAAGCCCCAGCATTTT | CASGFEQGKPQHF
TRBJ2-5 | few | TRBV19 | NA | TGTGCCAGTAGTACTCCCCAGGGCAGGCGGGCTAGGGAGACCCAGTACTTC | CASSTPQGRRARETQYF
TRBJ2-7 | NA | TRBV7-9 | NA | TGTGCCAGCAGCCCGGGACGGGCTAGCGACGAGCAGTACTTC | CASSPGRASDEQYF
TRBJ2-7 | NA | TRBV27 | TRBD2 | TGTGCCAGCAGTCCTGGACTAGCGGGGGGATACTCCTACGAGCAGTACTTC | CASSPGLAGGYSYEQYF
TRBJ2-2 | once | TRBV2 | NA | TGTGCCAGTACAAAGGAACTCACCGGGGAGCTGTTTTTT | CASTKELTGELFF
TRBJ1-5 | NA | TRBV7-8 | TRBD1 | TGTGCCAGCAGCTTAGTCTCCAGGGGGATACATAGCAATCAGCCCCAGCATTTT | CASSLVSRGIHSNQPQHF
TRBJ2-5 | once | TRBV5-4 | NA | TGTGCCAGCAGCCCCGGTCACCAAGAGACCCAGTACTTC | CASSPGHQETQYF
TRBJ2-3 | NA | TRBV10-1 | NA | TGCGCCACATCAGGGGGGTGGGATACGCAGTATTTT | CATSGGWDTQYF
TRBJ2-3 | NA | TRBV5-4 | NA | TGTGCCTCTGGGGTAGCGGGCACAGATACGCAGTATTTT | CASGVAGTDTQYF
TRBJ2-3 | NA | TRBV5-1 | NA | TGCGCCAGCAGTCCAGGGATGGGGACGACTAGCACAGATACGCAGTATTTT | CASSPGMGTTSTDTQYF
TRBJ2-3 | NA | TRBV7-9 | NA | TGTGCGGGGCAGGACCTCAAAGAAAGCAGAGATACGCAGTATTTT | CAGQDLKESRDTQYF
TRBJ2-7 | NA | TRBV30 | TRBD1 | TGTGCCAGTAGCGGACAGGGGACCCCCGAGCAGTACTTC | CASSGQGTPEQYF
TRBJ2-1 | NA | TRBV5-1 | NA | TGCGCCAGCAGCTCCGGACAGCCCGGTGAGCAGTTCTTC | CASSSGQPGEQFF
TRBJ2-2 | NA | TRBV19 | NA | TGTGCCAGTAGTATAGCTGGAACCGGGGAGCTGTTTTTT | CASSIAGTGELFF
TRBJ2-7 | NA | TRBV19 | NA | TGTGCCAGTAGTGACAGGTTCTACGAGCAGTACTTC | CASSDRFYEQYF
TRBJ2-5 | NA | TRBV28 | NA | TGTGCCAGCAGGGCTCGGGAGCAGTACTTC | CASRAREQYF
TRBJ1-1 | once | TRBV5-1 | NA | TGCGCCAGCAGCTTACAGGGCGTGAGGAACACTGAAGCTTTCTTT | CASSLQGVRNTEAFF
TRBJ1-1 | NA | TRBV6-5 | NA | TGTGCCAGCAGTTACTCGGGGGGTCAAGCTTTCTTT | CASSYSGGQAFF
TRBJ1-1 | NA | TRBV6-4 | NA | TGTGCCAGCAGTGACTGGCAGGGGAAGGCTTTCTTT | CASSDWQGKAFF
TRBJ2-7 | NA | TRBV6-5 | TRBD1 | TGTGCCAGCAGTTACGGACAGGGGTATCTCTACGAGCAGTACTTC | CASSYGQGYLYEQYF
TRBJ2-6 | NA | TRBV7-2 | NA | TGTGCCAGCAGGTTCAAGCCTGGGGCCAACGTCCTGACTTTC | CASRFKPGANVLTF
TRBJ2-1 | NA | TRBV4-2 | NA | TGTGCCAGCAGCCAAGATAAGGACGGTGAGCAGTTCTTC | CASSQDKDGEQFF
TRBJ1-5 | NA | TRBV28 | TRBD1 | TGTGCCAGCAGCCGCTTGGGCAGGGGGGGCAATCAGCCCCAGCATTTT | CASSRLGRGGNQPQHF
TRBJ1-2 | NA | TRBV5-4 | TRBD1 | TGTGCCAGCAGCCAAGAAGGGGGCGGCTACACCTTC | CASSQEGGGYTF
TRBJ1-2 | NA | TRBV6-4 | NA | TGTGCCAGCAGCCCGACAGCCGCTAACTATGGCTACACCTTC | CASSPTAANYGYTF